One T cell receptor beta chain is described in this entry. Its specific antigen is unknown. Base-call qualities are not available, and no considerably larger clone is one nucleotide away. The data were obtained in a study of control samples from healthy donors and cancer patients (dated by TCRdb to the early 2020s). CDR1 MNHNY and CDR2 SVGAGI were looked up in the germline V gene (reference sequence). Trimming takes 10 bases off V and 5 bases off J; junction bases not matched to a gene: 7. The CDR3 contains 13 residues, cysteine and phenylalanine counted. CDR3 DNA only is kept here, 39 bases in frame from base 1. Library method: the immunoSEQ multiplex PCR assay. Held by TCRdb, this immuneACCESS table contains in-frame sequences only and omits some clones. Under half of the omission traces to an unresolved V gene where checked; the cause of the rest is unknown. The sample has 15,000 or so clones on record, roughly 80% of them singletons. The biggest ten clones account for over 15% of the sample.

The sequenced sample consisted of formalin-fixed, paraffin-embedded tissue. This chain joins TRBV6-6 to TRBJ2-2; 7 junctional bases match TRBD2. The TCR comes from a female donor with lung cancer. The bases read TGTGCCACCTCCGGGACTACGACCGGGGAGCTGTTTTTT. This gives the protein CATSGTTTGELFF.